This TCR beta chain was obtained from a study of T cell repertoires in cytomegalovirus infection. Study observations and caveats: Of the TCR beta families, the public ones yielded a cumulative frequency that identified carriers of CMV plus the relevant HLA.

TCRdb re-derived calls from the reads in MiXCR, one entry per CDR3 protein. The sample lists tens of thousands of distinct CDR3 sequences, roughly 21% occurring once. This clonotype has more than one count but fewer than ten. The antigen is undetermined. The CDR3 is 16 residues long. V was clipped by 0 bases and J by 5 bases, with 14 bases between them. Germline-derived CDR1 and CDR2 are SEHNR and FQNEAQ (reference sequence). This receptor was obtained from a human donor in good health (CMV status not recorded). Some clones in this sample may be carry-over from other donors' samples. This chain connects TRBV7-9 to TRBJ1-3; a weak D match, TRBD1 (5 bases). The source material was CD8+ T cells from cultured PBMCs, sampled from culture after CMV antigen stimulation. The CDR3 nucleotides are TGTGCCAGCAGCTTAGCCGGGACCAAGACGAGAAACACCATATATTTT. It codes for CASSLAGTKTRNTIYF.